This passage covers 2 T cell receptor beta chains from one sample sequenced in a study of tumor-infiltrating lymphocytes in oesophageal squamous cell carcinoma. TCRdb reanalysed the PCR reads using MiXCR and keeps one entry per CDR3 protein. Seen here are about 20,000 distinct CDR3 sequences, 35% to 50% observed once, and the top ten hold about 30%. Sequencing used esophageal tumor tissue. The receptors stem from a male donor with esophageal squamous cell carcinoma.

This clonotype is a singleton in its sample. In this CDR3 the conserved last residue, phenylalanine or tryptophan, is missing, so a read error is likely. It is unclear where the CDR3 begins or ends on the DNA, so no DNA is shown, and the CDR3 is as TCRdb lists it. V gene TRBV5-6 combines with J gene TRBJ2-7; the tabulated D call, TRBD1, remains unverified against the DNA. Germline CDR1 and CDR2: SGHDT and YYEEEE. The CDR3 totals 17 residues, both ends included. The CDR3 reads CASSFRQGHDRGYTFGS.

This clonotype was counted ten times or more. The chain employs TRBV11-3 and TRBJ2-7; 8 bases align to TRBD2. The CDR3 has 15 residues. V lost 1 base and J lost 7; bases outside the gene matches: 9. Germline CDR1 reads SGHNT; CDR2 reads YENEEA. The CDR3 sequence: CASSLGLARGNEQYF. The CDR3, as DNA: TGTGCCAGCAGCTTAGGACTAGCGCGTGGCAATGAGCAGTACTTC. The complete variable domain, with remaining parts taken from reference TRBV11-3 and TRBJ2-7, reads EAGVVQSPRYKIIEKKQPVAFWCNPISGHNTLYWYLQNLGQGPELLIRYENEEAVDDSQLPKDRFSAERLKGVDSTLKIQPAELGDSAVYLCASSLGLARGNEQYFGPGTRLTVT.